The clone carrying this T cell receptor (beta chain) was seen only a few times. A sample-barcoded 5' primer and a J-beta primer mix were used in a second PCR of about 6 to 11 cycles. TCRdb ran MiXCR on the 5' RACE reads and lists one entry per CDR3 protein. The repertoire holds about 1.6 million distinct CDR3 sequences, with about 31% as singletons. The CDR3 has 13 residues. V was cut by 8 bases and J by 6 bases, with 17 bases left in between. Germline-derived CDR1 and CDR2 are SQVTM and ANQGSEA. This entry is derived from a study of blood T cells in healthy people across ages. The sequenced material came from blood. The rearrangement joins TRBV29-1 to TRBJ2-1; tentative D call: TRBD2 (6 bases). The origin of this receptor is a woman under 40 in good health. The CDR3 bases are TGCAGCATCGAGGGGATCGGGAGCAATGAGCAGTTCTTC. The encoded protein is CSIEGIGSNEQFF.